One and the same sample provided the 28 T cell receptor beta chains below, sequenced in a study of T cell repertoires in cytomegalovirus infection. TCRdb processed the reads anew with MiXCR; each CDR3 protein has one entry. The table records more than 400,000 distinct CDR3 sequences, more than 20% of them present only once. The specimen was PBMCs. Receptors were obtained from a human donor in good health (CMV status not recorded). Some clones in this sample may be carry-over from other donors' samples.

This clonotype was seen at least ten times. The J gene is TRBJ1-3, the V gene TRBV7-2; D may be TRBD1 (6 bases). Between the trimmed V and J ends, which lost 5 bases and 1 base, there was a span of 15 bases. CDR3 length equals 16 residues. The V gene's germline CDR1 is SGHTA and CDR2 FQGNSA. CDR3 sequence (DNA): TGTGCCAGCAGCCCCTCCGGCAGGGGTTCTGGAAACACCATATATTTT. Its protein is CASSPSGRGSGNTIYF.

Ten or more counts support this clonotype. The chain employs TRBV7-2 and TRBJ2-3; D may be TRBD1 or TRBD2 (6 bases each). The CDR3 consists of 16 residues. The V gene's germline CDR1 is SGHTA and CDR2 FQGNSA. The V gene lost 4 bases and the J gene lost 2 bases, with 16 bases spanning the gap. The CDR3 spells CASSSRRGAPTDTQYF. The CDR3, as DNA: TGTGCCAGCAGCTCCCGAAGGGGGGCGCCCACAGATACGCAGTATTTT.

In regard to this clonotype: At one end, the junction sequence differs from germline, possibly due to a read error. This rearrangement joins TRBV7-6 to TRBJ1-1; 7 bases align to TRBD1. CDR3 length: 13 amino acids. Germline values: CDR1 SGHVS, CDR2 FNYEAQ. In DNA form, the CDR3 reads TGTGCCAGCAGCTTGGGACAGAACACTGAAGCTATCTTT. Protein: CASSLGQNTEAIF.

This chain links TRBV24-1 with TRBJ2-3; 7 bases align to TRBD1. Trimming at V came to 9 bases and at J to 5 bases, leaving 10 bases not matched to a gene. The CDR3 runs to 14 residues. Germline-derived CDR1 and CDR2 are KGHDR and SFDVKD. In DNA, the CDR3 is TGTGCCACCGGCGGAACAGGGGCGGGAGATACGCAGTATTTT. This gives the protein CATGGTGAGDTQYF.

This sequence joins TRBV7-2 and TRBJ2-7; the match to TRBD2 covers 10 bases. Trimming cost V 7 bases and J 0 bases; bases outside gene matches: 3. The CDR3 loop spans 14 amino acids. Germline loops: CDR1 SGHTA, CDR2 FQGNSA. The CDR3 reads CASNQREGSYEQYF. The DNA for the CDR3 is TGTGCCAGCAATCAGCGGGAGGGCTCCTACGAGCAGTACTTC.

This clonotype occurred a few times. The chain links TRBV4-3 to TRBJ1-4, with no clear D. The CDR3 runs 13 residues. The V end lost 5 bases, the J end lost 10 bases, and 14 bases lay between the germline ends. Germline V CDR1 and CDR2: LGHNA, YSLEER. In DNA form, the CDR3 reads TGCGCCAGCAGCGTTAAGCTACGCGGAAAACTGTTTTTT. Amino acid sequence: CASSVKLRGKLFF.

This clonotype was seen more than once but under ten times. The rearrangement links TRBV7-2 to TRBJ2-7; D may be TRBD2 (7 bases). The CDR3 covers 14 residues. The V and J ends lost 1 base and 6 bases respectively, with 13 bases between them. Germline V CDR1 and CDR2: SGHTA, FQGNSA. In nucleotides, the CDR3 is TGTGCCAGCAGCTTAGTGGGGGGGCCGGGCGAGCAGTACTTC. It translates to CASSLVGGPGEQYF.

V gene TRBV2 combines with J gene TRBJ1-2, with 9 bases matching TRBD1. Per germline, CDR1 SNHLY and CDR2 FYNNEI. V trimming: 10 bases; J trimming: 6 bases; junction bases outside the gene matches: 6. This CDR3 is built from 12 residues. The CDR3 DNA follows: TGTGCCACTACGGGGACAGGGAATGGCTACACCTTC. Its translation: CATTGTGNGYTF.

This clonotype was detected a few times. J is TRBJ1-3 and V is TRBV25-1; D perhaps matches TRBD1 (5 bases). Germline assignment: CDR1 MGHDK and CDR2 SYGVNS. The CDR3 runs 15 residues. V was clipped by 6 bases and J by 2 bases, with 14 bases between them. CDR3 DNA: TGTGCCAGCAGCCGGGGCAGCGGCACTGGAAACACCATATATTTT. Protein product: CASSRGSGTGNTIYF.

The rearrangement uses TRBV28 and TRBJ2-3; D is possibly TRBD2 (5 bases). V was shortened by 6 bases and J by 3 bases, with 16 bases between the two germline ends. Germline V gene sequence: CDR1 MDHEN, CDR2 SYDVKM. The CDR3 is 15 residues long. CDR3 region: CASSPPEDVTDTQYF. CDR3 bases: TGTGCCAGCAGCCCTCCGGAGGACGTAACAGATACGCAGTATTTT.

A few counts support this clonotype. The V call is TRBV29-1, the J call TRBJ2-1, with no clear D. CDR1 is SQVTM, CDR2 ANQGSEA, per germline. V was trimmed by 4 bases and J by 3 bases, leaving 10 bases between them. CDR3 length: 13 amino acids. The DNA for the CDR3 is TGCAGCGTTGGGGTGGAAATCTACAATGAGCAGTTCTTC. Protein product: CSVGVEIYNEQFF.

The CDR3 loop is CASSLEQGSSEQYF. CDR3 DNA sequence: TGTGCCAGCAGTTTGGAACAGGGATCGTCCGAGCAGTACTTC. The V and J genes are TRBV27 and TRBJ2-7; D might be TRBD1 (6 bases). Trimming removed 3 bases from V and 6 bases from J, with 15 bases in between. The CDR3 is made up of 14 amino acids. The germline CDR1 and CDR2 sequences are MNHEY and SMNVEV (reference sequence).

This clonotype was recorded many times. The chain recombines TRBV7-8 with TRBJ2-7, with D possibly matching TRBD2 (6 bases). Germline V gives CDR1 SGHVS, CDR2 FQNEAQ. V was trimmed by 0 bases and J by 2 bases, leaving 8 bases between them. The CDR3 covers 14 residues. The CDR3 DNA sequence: TGTGCCAGCAGCTTAGCAGGCGGGACCTACGAGCAGTACGTC. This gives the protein CASSLAGGTYEQYV.

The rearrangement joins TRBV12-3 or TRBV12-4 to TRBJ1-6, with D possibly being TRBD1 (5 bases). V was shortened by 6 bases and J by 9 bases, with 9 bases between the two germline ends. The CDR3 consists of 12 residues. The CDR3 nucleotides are TGTGCCAGCAGCTCTAGGGGTTCACCCCTCCACTTT. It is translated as CASSSRGSPLHF.

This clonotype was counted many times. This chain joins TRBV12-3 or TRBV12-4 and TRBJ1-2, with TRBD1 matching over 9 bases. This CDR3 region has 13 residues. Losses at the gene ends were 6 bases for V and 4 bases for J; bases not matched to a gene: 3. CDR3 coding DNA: TGTGCCAGCAGACTGGGACAGGGCTATGGCTACACCTTC. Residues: CASRLGQGYGYTF.

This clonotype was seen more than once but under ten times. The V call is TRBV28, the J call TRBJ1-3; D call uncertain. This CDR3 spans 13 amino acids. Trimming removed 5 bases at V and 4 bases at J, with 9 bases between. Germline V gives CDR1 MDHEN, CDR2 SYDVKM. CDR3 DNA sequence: TGTGCCAGCAGTATAGGGCAGGGAAACACCATATATTTT. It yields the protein CASSIGQGNTIYF.

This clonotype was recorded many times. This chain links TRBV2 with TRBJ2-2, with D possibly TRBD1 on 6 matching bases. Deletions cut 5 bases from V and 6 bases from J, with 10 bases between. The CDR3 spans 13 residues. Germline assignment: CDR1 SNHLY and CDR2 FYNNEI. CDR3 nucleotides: TGTGCCAGCAGTATCAGGGGATCCGGGGAGCTGTTTTTT. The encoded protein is CASSIRGSGELFF.

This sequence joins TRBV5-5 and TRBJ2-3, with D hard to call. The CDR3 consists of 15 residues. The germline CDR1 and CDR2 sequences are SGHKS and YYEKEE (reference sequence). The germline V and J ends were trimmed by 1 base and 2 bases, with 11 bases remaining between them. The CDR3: CASSLLGRITDTQYF. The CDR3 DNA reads TGTGCCAGCAGCTTGCTCGGCAGAATCACAGATACGCAGTATTTT.

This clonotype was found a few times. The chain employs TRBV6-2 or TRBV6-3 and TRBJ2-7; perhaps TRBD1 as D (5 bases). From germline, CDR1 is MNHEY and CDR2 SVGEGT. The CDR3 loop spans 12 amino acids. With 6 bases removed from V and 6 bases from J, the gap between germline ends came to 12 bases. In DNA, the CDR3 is TGTGCCAGCAGCAAGAACCAGGGCGAGCAGTACGTC. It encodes CASSKNQGEQYV.

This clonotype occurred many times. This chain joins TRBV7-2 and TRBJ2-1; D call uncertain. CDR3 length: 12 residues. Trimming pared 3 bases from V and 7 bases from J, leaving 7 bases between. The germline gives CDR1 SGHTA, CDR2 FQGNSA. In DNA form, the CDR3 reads TGTGCCAGCAGCTTTAGTCTGAATGAGCAGTTCTTC. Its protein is CASSFSLNEQFF.

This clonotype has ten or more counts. The CDR3 DNA sequence: TGTGCCAGCAGCTTGGGACAGTCTAGCACAGATACGCAGTATTTT. It encodes CASSLGQSSTDTQYF. The chain couples TRBV7-2 to TRBJ2-3; 7 nucleotides agree with TRBD1. V shed 3 bases, J shed 0 bases, and the junction held 3 bases outside the gene matches. The CDR3 has 15 residues. Germline CDR1 is SGHTA and CDR2 is FQGNSA.

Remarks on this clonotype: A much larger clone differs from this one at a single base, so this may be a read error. The CDR3 here is CSSSLSVAGLPGANVLTF. The CDR3 coding sequence is TGTTCCAGCAGCTTATCCGTCGCAGGCCTACCTGGGGCCAACGTCCTGACTTTC. V usage is TRBV7-8 and J usage is TRBJ2-6; D not resolved. Germline-derived CDR1 and CDR2 are SGHVS and FQNEAQ. The CDR3 spans 18 residues.

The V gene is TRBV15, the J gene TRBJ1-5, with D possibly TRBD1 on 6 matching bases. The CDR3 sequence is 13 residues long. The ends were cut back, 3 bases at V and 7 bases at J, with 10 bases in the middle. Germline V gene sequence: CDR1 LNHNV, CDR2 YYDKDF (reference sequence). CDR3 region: CATSRGAGQPQHF. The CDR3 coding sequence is TGTGCCACCAGCAGGGGGGCCGGCCAGCCCCAGCATTTT.

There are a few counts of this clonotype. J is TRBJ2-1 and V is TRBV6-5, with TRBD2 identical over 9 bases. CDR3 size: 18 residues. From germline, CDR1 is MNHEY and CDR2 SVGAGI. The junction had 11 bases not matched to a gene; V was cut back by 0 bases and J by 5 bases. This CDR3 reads CASSYSMVRGRVHNEQFF. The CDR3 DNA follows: TGTGCCAGCAGTTACTCGATGGTTCGCGGGAGGGTGCACAATGAGCAGTTCTTC.

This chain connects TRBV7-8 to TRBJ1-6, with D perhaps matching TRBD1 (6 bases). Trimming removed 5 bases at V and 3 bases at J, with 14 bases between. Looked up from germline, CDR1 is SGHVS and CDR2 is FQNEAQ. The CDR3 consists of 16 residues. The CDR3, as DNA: TGTGCCAGCAGCCCAAGGGGGGGAGTCTATAATTCACCCCTCCACTTT. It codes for CASSPRGGVYNSPLHF.

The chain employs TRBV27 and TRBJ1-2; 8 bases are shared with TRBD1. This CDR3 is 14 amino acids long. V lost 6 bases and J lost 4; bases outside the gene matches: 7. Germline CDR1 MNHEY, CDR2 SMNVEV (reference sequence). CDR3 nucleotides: TGTGCCAGCAGCGACAGGGGTCTAGGCTATGGCTACACCTTC. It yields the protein CASSDRGLGYGYTF.

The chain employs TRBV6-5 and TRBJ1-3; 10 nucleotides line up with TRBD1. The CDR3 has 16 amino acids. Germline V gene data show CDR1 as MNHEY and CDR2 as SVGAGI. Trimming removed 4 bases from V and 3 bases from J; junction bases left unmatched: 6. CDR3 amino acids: CASSFAGTGDGNTIYF. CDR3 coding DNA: TGTGCCAGCAGTTTCGCCGGGACAGGGGATGGAAACACCATATATTTT.

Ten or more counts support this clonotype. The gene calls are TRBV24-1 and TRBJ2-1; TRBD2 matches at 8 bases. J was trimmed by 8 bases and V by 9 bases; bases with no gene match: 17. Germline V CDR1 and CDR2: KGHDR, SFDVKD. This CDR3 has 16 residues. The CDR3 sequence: CATGRRGGRWGDEQFF. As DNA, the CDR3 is TGTGCCACCGGCCGTCGTGGCGGGAGGTGGGGCGATGAGCAGTTCTTC.